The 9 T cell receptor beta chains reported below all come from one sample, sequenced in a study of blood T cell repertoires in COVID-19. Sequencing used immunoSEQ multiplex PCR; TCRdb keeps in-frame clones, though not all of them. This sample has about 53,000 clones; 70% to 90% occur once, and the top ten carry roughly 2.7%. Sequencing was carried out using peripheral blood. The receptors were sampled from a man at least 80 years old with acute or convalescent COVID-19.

DNA for the CDR3: TGTGCCAGCACAGGGACGTCGAGCTCAATACAACTCGGAAACACCATATATTTT. This encodes CASTGTSSSIQLGNTIYF. J is TRBJ1-3 and V is TRBV18, with a possible D match to TRBD1 (6 bases). From germline, CDR1 is KGHSH and CDR2 LQKENI. CDR3 length equals 18 residues. V shed 8 bases and J shed 4 bases, with 27 bases lying between them.

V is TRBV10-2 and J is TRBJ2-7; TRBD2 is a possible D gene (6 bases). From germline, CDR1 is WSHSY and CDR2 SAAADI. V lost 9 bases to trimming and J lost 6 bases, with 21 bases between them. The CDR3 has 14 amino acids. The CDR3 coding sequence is TGCGCCAGTACCTCCTGGGAGGTGGGGTTCGAGCAGTACTTC. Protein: CASTSWEVGFEQYF.

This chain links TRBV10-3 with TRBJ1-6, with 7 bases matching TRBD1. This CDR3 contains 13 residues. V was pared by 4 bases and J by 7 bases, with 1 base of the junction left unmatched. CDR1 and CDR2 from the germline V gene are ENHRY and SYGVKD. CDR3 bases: TGTGCCATCAGTGGGACAGGCAATTCACCCCTCCACTTT. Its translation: CAISGTGNSPLHF.

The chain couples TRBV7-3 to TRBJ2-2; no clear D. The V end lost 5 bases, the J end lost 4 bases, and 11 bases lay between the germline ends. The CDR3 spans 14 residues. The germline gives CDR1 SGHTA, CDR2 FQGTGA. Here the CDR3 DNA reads TGTGCCAGCAGCCTGACAAGCCTCACCGGGGAGCTGTTTTTT. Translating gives CASSLTSLTGELFF.

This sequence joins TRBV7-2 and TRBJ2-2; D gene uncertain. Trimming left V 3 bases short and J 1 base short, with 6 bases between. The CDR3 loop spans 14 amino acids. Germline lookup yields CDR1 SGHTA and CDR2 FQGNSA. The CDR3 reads CASSLAGNTGELFF. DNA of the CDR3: TGTGCCAGCAGCTTGGCAGGGAACACCGGGGAGCTGTTTTTT.

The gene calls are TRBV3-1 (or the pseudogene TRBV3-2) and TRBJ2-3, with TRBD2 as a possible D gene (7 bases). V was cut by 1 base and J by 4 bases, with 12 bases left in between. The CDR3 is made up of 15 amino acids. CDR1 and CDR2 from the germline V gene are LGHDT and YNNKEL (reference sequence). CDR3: CASSQGGGRSDTQYF. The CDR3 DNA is TGTGCCAGCAGCCAAGGCGGGGGCCGGTCAGATACGCAGTATTTT.

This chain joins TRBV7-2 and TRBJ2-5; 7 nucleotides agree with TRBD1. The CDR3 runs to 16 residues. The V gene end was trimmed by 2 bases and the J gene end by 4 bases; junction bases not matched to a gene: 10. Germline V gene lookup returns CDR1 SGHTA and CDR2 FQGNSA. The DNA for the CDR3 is TGTGCCAGCAGCTTAAAGCGGAAAGGGGGCCTAGAGACCCAGTACTTC. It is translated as CASSLKRKGGLETQYF.

Here the CDR3 DNA reads TGCGCCAGCAGTGAAAGCAGGGGAAGCGAGCAGTACTTC. Protein sequence: CASSESRGSEQYF. This chain uses TRBV10-1 with TRBJ2-7, with D possibly TRBD1 on 6 matching bases. The germline gives CDR1 WNHNN, CDR2 SYGVQD (reference sequence). Trimming cost V 3 bases and J 6 bases, with 12 bases left between them. CDR3 length: 13 amino acids.

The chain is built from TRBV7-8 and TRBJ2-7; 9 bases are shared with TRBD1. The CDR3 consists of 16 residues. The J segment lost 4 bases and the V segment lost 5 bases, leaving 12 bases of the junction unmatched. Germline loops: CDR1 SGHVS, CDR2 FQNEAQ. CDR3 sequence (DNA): TGTGCCAGCAGCCCCCTAACGGGACAGGGTATTTACGAGCAGTACTTC. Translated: CASSPLTGQGIYEQYF.